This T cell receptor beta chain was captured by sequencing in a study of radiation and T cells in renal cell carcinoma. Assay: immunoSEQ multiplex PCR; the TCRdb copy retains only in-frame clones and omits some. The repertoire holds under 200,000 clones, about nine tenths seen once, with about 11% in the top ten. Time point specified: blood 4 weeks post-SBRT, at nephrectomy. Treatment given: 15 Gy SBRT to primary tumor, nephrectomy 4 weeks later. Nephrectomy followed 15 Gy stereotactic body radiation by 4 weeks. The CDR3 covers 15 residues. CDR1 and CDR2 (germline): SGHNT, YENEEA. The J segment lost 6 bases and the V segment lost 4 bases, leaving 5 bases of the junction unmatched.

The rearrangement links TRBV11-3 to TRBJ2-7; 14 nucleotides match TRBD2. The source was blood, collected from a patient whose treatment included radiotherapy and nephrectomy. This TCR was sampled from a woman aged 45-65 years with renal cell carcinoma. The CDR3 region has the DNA TGTGCCAGCAGCTCGACTAGCGGGGGGGTCGGCGAGCAGTACTTC. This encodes CASSSTSGGVGEQYF.